In this sample, the clone carrying this T cell receptor (beta chain) turned up a few times. This record comes from a study of shared clonotypes between healthy human individuals. Nashville, Tennessee was home to all donors, each a Caucasian adult. The table came from immunoSEQ multiplex PCR; TCRdb's copy has only in-frame clones and leaves some out. The sample has 950,000 to 1,100,000 clones, about four fifths seen once. The length of the CDR3 is 15 residues. The trim removed 5 bases at V and 2 bases at J, leaving 4 bases unmatched. Germline lookup yields CDR1 MDHEN and CDR2 SYDVKM. The TCR was taken from a man aged 18-30 years in good health. Some clones in this sample may be carry-over from other donors' samples. Sequencing was done on a sample of memory CD4+ T cells from PBMCs. Subset denoted: CD45RA-negative fraction. The rearrangement joins TRBV28 to TRBJ1-4, with 8 bases aligning to TRBD1. The DNA of the CDR3 is TGTGCCAGCAGTGCGCAGGGGGCTACTAATGAAAAACTGTTTTTT. It yields the protein CASSAQGATNEKLFF.